Each of the 8 T cell receptor beta chains below was sequenced from the same sample in a study of T cells after yellow fever vaccination. In TCRdb, the 5' RACE reads were re-called with MiXCR into one record per CDR3 protein. The profile shows a few hundred thousand distinct CDR3 sequences, around 17% of them singletons. This specimen consisted of PBMCs, obtained less than 6 days after the first yellow fever vaccination. Receptors originate from a young man who received the YFV17D yellow fever vaccine.

The V gene is TRBV5-1, the J gene TRBJ2-1; D tentatively reads TRBD1 or TRBD2 (7 bases each). The CDR3 extends over 16 amino acids. With 3 bases removed from V and 3 bases from J, the gap between germline ends came to 16 bases. The germline CDR1 and CDR2 sequences are SGHRS and YFSETQ. As DNA, the CDR3 is TGCGCCAGCAGCTACTCGGGCAGGGGGGGCTACAATGAGCAGTTCTTC. This codes for CASSYSGRGGYNEQFF.

The chain joins TRBV4-1 to TRBJ1-4; tentative D call: TRBD1 (6 bases). CDR1 is MGHRA, CDR2 YSYEKL, per germline. The ends were cut back, 1 base at V and 3 bases at J, with 9 bases in the middle. This CDR3 is built from 15 residues. The CDR3 loop is CASSQARGANEKLFF. The CDR3 coding sequence is TGCGCCAGCAGCCAAGCCAGGGGCGCTAATGAAAAACTGTTTTTT.

This chain links TRBV20-1 with TRBJ2-2; D not resolved. Germline V lookup: CDR1 DFQATT, CDR2 SNEGSKA (reference sequence). V was clipped by 6 bases and J by 5 bases, with 13 bases between them. The CDR3 has 13 residues. The CDR3 reads CSAATLETGELFF. CDR3 bases: TGCAGTGCCGCAACCCTAGAGACCGGGGAGCTGTTTTTT.

The chain carries TRBV4-3 and TRBJ2-1; 8 bases agree with TRBD2. The V and J ends lost 0 bases and 4 bases, in that order; junction bases with no gene match: 14. Germline CDR1 LGHNA, CDR2 YSLEER. The CDR3 totals 19 residues. CDR3 bases: TGCGCCAGCAGCCAAGAGCGATCGGTGGCGGGGGGACTGTACAATGAGCAGTTCTTC. Translation: CASSQERSVAGGLYNEQFF.

This clonotype was seen a handful of times. The chain combines TRBV4-2 with TRBJ2-3; unclear D gene. CDR3 length: 18 residues. CDR1 is LGHNA and CDR2 is YNFKEQ in the germline V gene. V was cut by 0 bases and J by 0 bases, with 16 bases left in between. The DNA of the CDR3 is TGTGCCAGCAGCCAAGATTCTGGACGGAAAGTTAGCACAGATACGCAGTATTTT. It encodes CASSQDSGRKVSTDTQYF.

This clonotype was detected a few times. V and J are TRBV12-3 or TRBV12-4 and TRBJ1-1; 8 bases are shared with TRBD1. Trimming cost V 8 bases and J 4 bases; bases outside gene matches: 3. This CDR3 is built from 12 residues. In DNA, the CDR3 is TGTGCCAGCTTTGGACAGGGCACTGAAGCTTTCTTT. It yields the protein CASFGQGTEAFF.

The J gene is TRBJ2-7, the V gene TRBV18; the D is unclear. Trimming removed 2 bases at V and 5 bases at J, with 10 bases between. Germline V gene lookup returns CDR1 KGHSH and CDR2 LQKENI. The CDR3 is made up of 13 amino acids. CDR3: CASSPGSSDEQYF. The DNA for the CDR3 is TGTGCCAGCTCACCAGGGTCCTCAGACGAGCAGTACTTC.

The chain joins TRBV20-1 to TRBJ1-2, with 9 bases that match TRBD1. The germline gives CDR1 DFQATT, CDR2 SNEGSKA (reference sequence). The V segment lost 5 bases and the J segment 0 bases; nucleotides outside the gene matches: 13. The CDR3 consists of 17 residues. The CDR3 sequence: CSAGGTDRGSTNYGYTF. The CDR3 DNA follows: TGCAGTGCTGGAGGGACGGACAGGGGATCGACTAACTATGGCTACACCTTC.